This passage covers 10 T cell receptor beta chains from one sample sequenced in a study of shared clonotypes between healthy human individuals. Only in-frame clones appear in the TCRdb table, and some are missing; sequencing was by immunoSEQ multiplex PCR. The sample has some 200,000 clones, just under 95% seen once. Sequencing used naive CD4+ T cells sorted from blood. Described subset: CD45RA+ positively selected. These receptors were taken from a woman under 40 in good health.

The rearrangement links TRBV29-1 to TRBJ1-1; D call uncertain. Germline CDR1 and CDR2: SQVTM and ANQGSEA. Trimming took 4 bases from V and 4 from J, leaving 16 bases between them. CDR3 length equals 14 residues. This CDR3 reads CSVVFGGATTEAFF. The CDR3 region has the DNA TGCAGCGTTGTTTTCGGTGGAGCGACCACTGAAGCTTTCTTT. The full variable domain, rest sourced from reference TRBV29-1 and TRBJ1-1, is SAVISQKPSRDICQRGTSLTIQCQVDSQVTMMFWYRQQPGQSLTLIATANQGSEATYESGFVIDKFPISRPNLTFSTLTVSNMSPEDSSIYLCSVVFGGATTEAFFGQGTRLTVV.

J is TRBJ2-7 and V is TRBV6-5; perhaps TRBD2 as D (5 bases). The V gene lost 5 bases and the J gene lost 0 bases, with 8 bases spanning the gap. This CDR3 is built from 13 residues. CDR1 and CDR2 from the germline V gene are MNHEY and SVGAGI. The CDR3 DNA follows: TGTGCCAGCAGTCGAGGGTACTCCTACGAGCAGTACTTC. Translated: CASSRGYSYEQYF.

Written as DNA, the CDR3 is TGTGCCTGGAGTGGGGGCCCCTCTGCGGGCAATCAGCCCCAGCATTTT. This encodes CAWSGGPSAGNQPQHF. The chain is built from TRBV30 and TRBJ1-5; a possible D gene is TRBD1 (5 bases). The CDR3 is 16 residues long. The V gene lost 1 base and the J gene lost 2 bases, with 15 bases spanning the gap. Germline loops: CDR1 GTSNPN, CDR2 SVGIG (reference sequence).

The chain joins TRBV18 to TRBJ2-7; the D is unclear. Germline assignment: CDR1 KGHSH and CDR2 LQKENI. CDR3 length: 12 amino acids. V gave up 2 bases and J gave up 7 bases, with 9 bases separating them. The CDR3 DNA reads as TGTGCCAGCTCACCAAGAACGGGTGAGCAGTACTTC. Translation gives CASSPRTGEQYF.

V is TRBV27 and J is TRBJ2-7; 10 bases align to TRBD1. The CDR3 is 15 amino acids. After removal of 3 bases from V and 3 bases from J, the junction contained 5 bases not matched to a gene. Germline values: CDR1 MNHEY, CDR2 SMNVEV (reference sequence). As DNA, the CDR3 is TGTGCCAGCAGTTTTGACAGGGGGCAGAACTACGAGCAGTACTTC. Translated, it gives CASSFDRGQNYEQYF.

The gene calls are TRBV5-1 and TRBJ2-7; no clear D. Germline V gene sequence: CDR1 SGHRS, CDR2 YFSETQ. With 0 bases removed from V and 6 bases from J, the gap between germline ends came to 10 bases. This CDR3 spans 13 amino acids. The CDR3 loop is CASSLARQSEQYF. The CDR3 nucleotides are TGCGCCAGCAGCTTGGCTAGACAATCCGAGCAGTACTTC. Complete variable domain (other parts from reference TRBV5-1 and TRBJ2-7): KAGVTQTPRYLIKTRGQQVTLSCSPISGHRSVSWYQQTPGQGLQFLFEYFSETQRNKGNFPGRFSGRQFSNSRSEMNVSTLELGDSALYLCASSLARQSEQYFGPGTRLTVT.

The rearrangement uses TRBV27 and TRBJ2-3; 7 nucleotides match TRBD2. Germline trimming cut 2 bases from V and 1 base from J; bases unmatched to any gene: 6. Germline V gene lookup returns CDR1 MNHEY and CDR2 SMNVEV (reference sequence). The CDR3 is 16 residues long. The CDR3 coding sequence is TGTGCCAGCAGTTTAGTCAGCGGGATGGGCACAGATACGCAGTATTTT. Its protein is CASSLVSGMGTDTQYF.

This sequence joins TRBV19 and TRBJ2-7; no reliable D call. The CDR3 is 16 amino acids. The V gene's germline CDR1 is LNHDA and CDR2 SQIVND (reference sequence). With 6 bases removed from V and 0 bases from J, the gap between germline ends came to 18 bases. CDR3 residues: CASSPMGVGSSYEQYF. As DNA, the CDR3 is TGTGCCAGTAGCCCGATGGGCGTCGGCAGCTCCTACGAGCAGTACTTC.

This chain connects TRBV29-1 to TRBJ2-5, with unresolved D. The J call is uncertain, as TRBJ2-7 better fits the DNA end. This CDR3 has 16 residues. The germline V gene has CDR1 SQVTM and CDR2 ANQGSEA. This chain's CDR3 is CSVEDPHRISSYEQYF. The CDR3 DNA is TGCAGCGTTGAAGATCCCCACCGGATTAGCTCCTACGAGCAGTACTTC.

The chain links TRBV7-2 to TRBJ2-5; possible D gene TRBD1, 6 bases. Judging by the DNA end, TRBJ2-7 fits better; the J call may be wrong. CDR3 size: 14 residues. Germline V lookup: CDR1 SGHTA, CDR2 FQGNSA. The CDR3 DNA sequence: TGTGCCAGCAGCAATGCAGGGGTCGCCTACGAGCAGTACTTC. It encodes CASSNAGVAYEQYF.